A selection of T cell receptor beta chains follows, all from one sample in a study of response to subunit inactivated influenza vaccine. TCRdb re-derived calls from the RT-PCR reads in MiXCR, one entry per CDR3 protein. The table has about 530,000 distinct CDR3 sequences, 10% to 15% seen once. The source material was PBMCs from blood, sampled on the day of vaccination. These receptors originate from a man in his forties or fifties who received an inactivated influenza vaccine. Both conserved end residues are part of each CDR3. Each record gives: CDR3 DNA, CDR3 protein, J gene, V gene, D gene, clone size. A D gene is named only where the DNA matches it firmly. A row's size may be missing; if present it is once, few, many or a size class.

CDR3 DNA: TGTGCCAGCTCGGTGACGGCAGGGGGTACCTACGAGCAGTACTTC
CDR3 protein: CASSVTAGGTYEQYF
J gene: TRBJ2-7
V gene: TRBV6-1
D gene: TRBD1
clone size: NA

CDR3 DNA: TGTGCCACCAGTGCCACCGACAGGCTAACAGATACGCAGTATTTT
CDR3 protein: CATSATDRLTDTQYF
J gene: TRBJ2-3
V gene: TRBV24-1
D gene: NA
clone size: few

CDR3 DNA: TGTGCCAGCAGCACCCACACCGGAGTCAATGAGCAGTTCTTC
CDR3 protein: CASSTHTGVNEQFF
J gene: TRBJ2-1
V gene: TRBV7-8
D gene: NA
clone size: few

CDR3 DNA: TGTGCCAGCAGCCCCGGACTAGCGGGGGGAACTTACAATGAGCAGTTCTTC
CDR3 protein: CASSPGLAGGTYNEQFF
J gene: TRBJ2-1
V gene: TRBV4-2
D gene: TRBD2
clone size: NA

CDR3 DNA: TGTGCCAGCAGTTACACCCAACTAGCGAGAGGTTACGAGCAGTACTTC
CDR3 protein: CASSYTQLARGYEQYF
J gene: TRBJ2-7
V gene: TRBV6-5
D gene: TRBD2
clone size: many

CDR3 DNA: TGTGCCAGCAGCTTAGGAAAGGGGCCCCTGAACAACTACGAGCAGTACTTC
CDR3 protein: CASSLGKGPLNNYEQYF
J gene: TRBJ2-7
V gene: TRBV7-9
D gene: NA
clone size: many

CDR3 DNA: TGTGCCAGCAGACCTACGGGACAGCGATATGGCTACACCTTC
CDR3 protein: CASRPTGQRYGYTF
J gene: TRBJ1-2
V gene: TRBV12-3/TRBV12-4
D gene: TRBD1
clone size: NA

CDR3 DNA: TGCAGTGCTAGAGTCGCTAGCGGGATTAACTACGAGCAGTACTTC
CDR3 protein: CSARVASGINYEQYF
J gene: TRBJ2-7
V gene: TRBV20-1
D gene: TRBD2
clone size: few

CDR3 DNA: TGTGCCTGGAGCCTTCAAGGGGCCAACGTCCTGACTTTC
CDR3 protein: CAWSLQGANVLTF
J gene: TRBJ2-6
V gene: TRBV30
D gene: NA
clone size: NA

CDR3 DNA: TGTGCCAGCGGGTCGTTTGCACCCCTCCACTTT
CDR3 protein: CASGSFAPLHF
J gene: TRBJ1-6
V gene: TRBV27
D gene: NA
clone size: many

CDR3 DNA: TGTGCCAGCAGCTTACGAGCGCGCCCCGGGGAGCTGTTTTTT
CDR3 protein: CASSLRARPGELFF
J gene: TRBJ2-2
V gene: TRBV7-2
D gene: NA
clone size: NA

CDR3 DNA: TGTGCCAGCAGCTTTGAAGGAACTGGGGCCAACGTCCTGACTTTC
CDR3 protein: CASSFEGTGANVLTF
J gene: TRBJ2-6
V gene: TRBV11-2
D gene: NA
clone size: NA

CDR3 DNA: TGCGCCAGCCTCTACCGGCCAGCGCTACGACAGCCCCAGCATTTT
CDR3 protein: CASLYRPALRQPQHF
J gene: TRBJ1-5
V gene: TRBV23-1
D gene: NA
clone size: NA

CDR3 DNA: TGCGCCAGCAGCCAAAATCCGGCATTCTTCTCAGATACGCAGTATTTT
CDR3 protein: CASSQNPAFFSDTQYF
J gene: TRBJ2-3
V gene: TRBV4-3
D gene: NA
clone size: few

CDR3 DNA: TGTGCCAGCAGCCAAGAACGAAAGACCCAGTACTTC
CDR3 protein: CASSQERKTQYF
J gene: TRBJ2-5
V gene: TRBV3-1
D gene: NA
clone size: NA